This TCR beta chain was captured in a study of T cell repertoires in cytomegalovirus infection. In the study overall: Public TCR beta signatures marked donors with CMV infection and the matching HLA.

TCRdb re-analysed the reads in MiXCR, keeping a single row per CDR3 protein. The sample includes hundreds of thousands of distinct CDR3 sequences, about 11% of them seen just once. The table lists this clonotype with many counts. The antigen is not known. Germline CDR1 and CDR2: DFQATT and SNEGSKA (reference sequence). The V gene end was trimmed by 3 bases and the J gene end by 5 bases; junction bases not matched to a gene: 13. The CDR3 has 16 amino acids. Study outcomes and limitations: Cumulated frequencies of public TCR beta families served to identify carriers of CMV plus the relevant HLA. CMV-specific TCR beta clonotypes restricted by HLA-C were the ones dominating the ex vivo response.

This receptor was identified in a human donor in good health (CMV status not recorded). Some clones in this sample may be carry-over from other donors' samples. The chain is built from TRBV20-1 and TRBJ2-1, with 7 positions matching TRBD2. Sequencing was done on a sample of PBMCs. The CDR3 protein is CSARGWASGLNNEQFF. The CDR3 region has the DNA TGCAGTGCTAGGGGTTGGGCTAGCGGACTGAACAATGAGCAGTTCTTC.